This entry lists 17 T cell receptor beta chains sequenced from one sample in a study of chemoradiotherapy in HPV16-positive cancers. Sequenced by immunoSEQ multiplex PCR; TCRdb stores in-frame clones only, minus some. This table has 30,000 to 40,000 clones, roughly 90% appearing once. The sequencing used blood, collected from a patient who underwent chemoradiotherapy. The receptors originated from a human donor with HPV-associated anogenital cancer.

In regard to this clone: At the DNA level, this CDR3 is encoded by other sequences in the same sample as well. The chain uses TRBV30 and TRBJ1-1, with D unclear. Trimming left V 2 bases short and J 0 bases short, with 7 bases between. The CDR3 contains 13 residues. Germline assignment: CDR1 GTSNPN and CDR2 SVGIG (reference sequence). CDR3 amino acids: CAWSLAVNTEAFF. CDR3 nucleotides: TGTGCCTGGAGTCTAGCTGTGAACACTGAAGCTTTCTTT.

V gene TRBV5-5 combines with J gene TRBJ2-5, with D tentatively TRBD2 (7 bases). In germline, CDR1 is SGHKS, CDR2 YYEKEE (reference sequence). The CDR3 consists of 17 residues. The V end lost 1 base, the J end lost 1 base, and 17 bases lay between the germline ends. In nucleotides, the CDR3 is TGTGCCAGCAGCTTGCAAATGGGTGGGGGGGCCCAAGAGACCCAGTACTTC. It codes for CASSLQMGGGAQETQYF.

The chain joins TRBV25-1 to TRBJ2-7; 7 nucleotides line up with TRBD1. The CDR3 loop spans 15 amino acids. The germline V gene encodes CDR1 MGHDK and CDR2 SYGVNS. V was pared by 5 bases and J by 3 bases, with 10 bases of the junction left unmatched. DNA of the CDR3: TGTGCCAGCAGTCAAAGACAGGGACGTTTCTACGAGCAGTACTTC. Amino acids: CASSQRQGRFYEQYF.

This rearrangement joins TRBV19 to TRBJ1-1, with 11 bases that match TRBD1. The CDR3 totals 14 residues. The junction had 3 bases not matched to a gene; V was cut back by 6 bases and J by 3 bases. Germline V CDR1 and CDR2: LNHDA, SQIVND (reference sequence). The CDR3 bases are TGTGCCAGTAGCCGGGACAGGGGGTACACTGAAGCTTTCTTT. It translates to CASSRDRGYTEAFF.

The chain has TRBV5-4 and TRBJ2-1; TRBD2 aligns across 7 bases. The V segment lost 3 bases and the J segment 13 bases; nucleotides outside the gene matches: 7. There are 12 residues in the CDR3. The germline gives CDR1 SGHNT, CDR2 YYREEE (reference sequence). The CDR3 protein is CASSSPGLHQFF. For the CDR3, the DNA is TGTGCCAGCAGCTCACCGGGACTACACCAGTTCTTC.

This chain links TRBV11-2 with TRBJ1-2, with 8 bases matching TRBD1. Per the germline V gene, CDR1 is SGHAT and CDR2 is FQNNGV. CDR3 length equals 15 residues. Trimming took 3 bases from V and 3 from J; bases not matched to a gene: 6. The CDR3 sequence: CASSFGQGGYYGYTF. The CDR3 DNA follows: TGTGCCAGCAGCTTCGGACAGGGAGGGTACTATGGCTACACCTTC.

The rearrangement uses TRBV6-1 and TRBJ2-5, with 7 bases lining up with TRBD1. Germline V gene sequence: CDR1 MNHNS, CDR2 SASEGT. V shed 7 bases and J 2 bases; nucleotides not matched to a gene: 10. This CDR3 is built from 15 residues. The CDR3 loop reads CASTILRGLQETQYF. In DNA form, the CDR3 reads TGTGCCAGCACAATCCTTAGGGGGCTACAAGAGACCCAGTACTTC.

The table lists this clone with a count of one. The rearrangement joins TRBV9 to TRBJ2-1; 9 nucleotides align to TRBD2. The CDR3 sequence is 16 residues long. From germline, CDR1 is SGDLS and CDR2 YYNGEE. V was clipped by 3 bases and J by 0 bases; unmatched bases: 4. CDR3 DNA sequence: TGTGCCAGCAGCGGCGGGGGGGCGAGCTCCTACAATGAGCAGTTCTTC. This gives the protein CASSGGGASSYNEQFF.

This clone was picked up one time. The chain recombines TRBV19 with TRBJ1-5, with no clear D. There are 12 residues in the CDR3. Germline lookup yields CDR1 LNHDA and CDR2 SQIVND (reference sequence). The germline V and J ends were trimmed by 2 bases and 5 bases, with 4 bases remaining between them. CDR3 in amino acids: CASSISYQPQHF. CDR3 nucleotides: TGTGCCAGTAGTATATCCTATCAGCCCCAGCATTTT.

This clone was recorded a few times. CDR3 residues: CASSFTTGNSPLHF. In DNA form, the CDR3 reads TGTGCCAGCAGCTTCACTACAGGGAATTCACCCCTCCACTTT. The rearrangement links TRBV11-2 to TRBJ1-6; D is perhaps TRBD1 (6 bases). This CDR3 comprises 14 residues. Germline CDR1 reads SGHAT; CDR2 reads FQNNGV. V was pared by 3 bases and J by 7 bases, with 10 bases between.

The chain has TRBV5-1 and TRBJ1-1, with no clear D. V was cut by 4 bases and J by 1 base, with 8 bases left in between. Germline CDR1 SGHRS, CDR2 YFSETQ. The CDR3 length is 13 residues. CDR3 loop: CASSRVGNTEAFF. CDR3 nucleotide sequence: TGCGCCAGCAGCAGGGTCGGGAACACTGAAGCTTTCTTT.

This sequence joins TRBV30 and TRBJ1-2; 8 bases agree with TRBD1. J was trimmed by 4 bases and V by 2 bases; bases with no gene match: 9. The germline gives CDR1 GTSNPN, CDR2 SVGIG (reference sequence). The CDR3 sequence is 15 residues long. The CDR3 sequence: CAWSPKQGVGYGYTF. CDR3 DNA: TGTGCCTGGAGTCCCAAACAGGGGGTGGGCTATGGCTACACCTTC.

V gene TRBV27 combines with J gene TRBJ2-7; D remains ambiguous. This CDR3 has 14 residues. V lost 5 bases and J 4 bases, leaving 15 bases between the germline ends. From germline, CDR1 is MNHEY and CDR2 SMNVEV (reference sequence). CDR3 region: CASSPFAAGYEQYF. The CDR3 bases are TGTGCCAGCAGTCCCTTCGCAGCCGGGTACGAGCAGTACTTC.

J is TRBJ2-1 and V is TRBV4-1, with D hard to call. The CDR3 spans 15 residues. The V gene lost 1 base and the J gene lost 6 bases, with 13 bases spanning the gap. Germline V lookup: CDR1 MGHRA, CDR2 YSYEKL. CDR3 coding DNA: TGCGCCAGCAGCCAAGTAGCCGCCCCGAGCAATGAGCAGTTCTTC. It encodes CASSQVAAPSNEQFF.

The rearrangement joins TRBV6-4 to TRBJ2-2, with 9 bases fitting TRBD2. Germline trimming cut 4 bases from V and 6 bases from J; bases unmatched to any gene: 6. The CDR3 runs 15 residues. Looked up from germline, CDR1 is MRHNA and CDR2 is SNTAGT. In nucleotides, the CDR3 is TGTGCCAGCAGTGTAGGTAGCGGGAGTGCCGGGGAGCTGTTTTTT. Encoded protein: CASSVGSGSAGELFF.

The chain combines TRBV9 with TRBJ2-7; D remains ambiguous. The CDR3 loop spans 16 amino acids. V was trimmed by 3 bases and J by 1 base, leaving 17 bases between them. CDR1 is SGDLS, CDR2 YYNGEE, per germline. Written as DNA, the CDR3 is TGTGCCAGCAGCGGCGATAAGCAGTTACCTTCCTACGAGCAGTACTTC. This translates into CASSGDKQLPSYEQYF.

This chain connects TRBV5-1 to TRBJ1-4; D uncertain. The ends were cut back, 1 base at V and 6 bases at J, with 10 bases in the middle. Germline V lookup: CDR1 SGHRS, CDR2 YFSETQ. The CDR3 spans 14 residues. CDR3 DNA sequence: TGCGCCAGCAGCTTGCAACCGGCGGATGAAAAACTGTTTTTT. Protein product: CASSLQPADEKLFF.